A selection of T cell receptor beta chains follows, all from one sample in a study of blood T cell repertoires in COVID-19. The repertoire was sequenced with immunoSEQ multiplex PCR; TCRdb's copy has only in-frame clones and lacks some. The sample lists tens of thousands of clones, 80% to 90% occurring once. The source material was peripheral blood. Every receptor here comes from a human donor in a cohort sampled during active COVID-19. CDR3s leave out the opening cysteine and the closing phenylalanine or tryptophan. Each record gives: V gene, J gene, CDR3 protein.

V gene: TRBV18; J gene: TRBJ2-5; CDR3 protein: ASSPQDRGRETQY
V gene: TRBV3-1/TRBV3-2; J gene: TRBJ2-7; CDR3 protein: ASSQDLRGRAYEQY
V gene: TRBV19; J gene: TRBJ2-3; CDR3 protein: ASSKAGSGRSTDTQY
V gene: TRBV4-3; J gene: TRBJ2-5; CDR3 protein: ASSQDVAGSGTQY
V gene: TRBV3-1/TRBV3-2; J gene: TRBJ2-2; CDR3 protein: ASSHTDSGGELF
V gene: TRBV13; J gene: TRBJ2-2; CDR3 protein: ASSFPGQGVGTGELF
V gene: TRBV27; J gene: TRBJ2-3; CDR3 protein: ASSYGVGGTDTQY
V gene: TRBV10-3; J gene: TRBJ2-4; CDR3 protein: AISADWSIQY
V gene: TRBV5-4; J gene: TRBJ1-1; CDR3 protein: ASSLAGVTSEAF
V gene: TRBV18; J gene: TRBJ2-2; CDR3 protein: ASSPIETGELF
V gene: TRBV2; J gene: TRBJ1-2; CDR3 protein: ASIPGQEGYT
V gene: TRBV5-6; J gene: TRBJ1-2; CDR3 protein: ASSPDKLQLHYGYT
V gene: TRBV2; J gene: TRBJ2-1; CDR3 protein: ASRLEAGGILLHGF
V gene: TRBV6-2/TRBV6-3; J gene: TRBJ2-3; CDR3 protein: ASSYYGGTQY
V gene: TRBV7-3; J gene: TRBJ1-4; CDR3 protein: ASSLSRTGDEKLF
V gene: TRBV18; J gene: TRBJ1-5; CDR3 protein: ASSLGQGTYSNQPQH
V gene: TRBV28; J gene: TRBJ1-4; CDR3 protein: ASRYGQTNEKLF
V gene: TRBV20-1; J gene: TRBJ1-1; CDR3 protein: SAPGQNEAF
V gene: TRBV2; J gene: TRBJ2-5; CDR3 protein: ASSRETQY
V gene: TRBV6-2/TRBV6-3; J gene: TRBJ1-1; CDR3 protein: ASSYSGGVTF
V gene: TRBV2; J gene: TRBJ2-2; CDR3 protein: ASRGDRDTGELF
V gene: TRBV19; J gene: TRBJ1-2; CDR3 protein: ASRVGTGGNYGYT
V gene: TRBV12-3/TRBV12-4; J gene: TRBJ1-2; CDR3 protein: ASSLARDLGYT
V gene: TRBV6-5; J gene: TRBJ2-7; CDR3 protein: ASSYSKGQGSYEQY
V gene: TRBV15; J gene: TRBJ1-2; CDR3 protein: ATSSRDRAIDGYT
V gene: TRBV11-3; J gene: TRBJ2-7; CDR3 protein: ASSLDVTEGTYEQY
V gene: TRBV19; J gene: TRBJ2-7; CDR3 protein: ASSTRGGGREQY
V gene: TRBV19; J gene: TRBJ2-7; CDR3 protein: ASSGKTGGAGSEQY
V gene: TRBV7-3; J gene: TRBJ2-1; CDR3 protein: ASSLAGVLHEQF
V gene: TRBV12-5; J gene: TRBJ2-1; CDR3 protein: ASDSRDNEQF
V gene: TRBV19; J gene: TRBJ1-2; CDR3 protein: ASSRRGVNYGYT
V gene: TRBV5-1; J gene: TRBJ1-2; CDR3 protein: ASSASGGVDYGYT
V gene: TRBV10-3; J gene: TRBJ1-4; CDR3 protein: AISERGGQGNEKLF
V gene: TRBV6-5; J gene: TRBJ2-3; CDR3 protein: ASRSGTGVTDTQY
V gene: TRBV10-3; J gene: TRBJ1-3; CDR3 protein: AISRLEGDSSGNTIY
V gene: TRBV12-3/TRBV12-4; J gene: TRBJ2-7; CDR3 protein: ASAVFSYEQY
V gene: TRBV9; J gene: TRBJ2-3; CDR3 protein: ASSTGGQEGREITDTQY
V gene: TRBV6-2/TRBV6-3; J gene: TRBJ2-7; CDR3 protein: ASSVTSTPSYEQY
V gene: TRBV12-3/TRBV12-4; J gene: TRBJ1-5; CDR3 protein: ASSGRENQPQH
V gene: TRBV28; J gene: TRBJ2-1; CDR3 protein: ASSLEWSEQF
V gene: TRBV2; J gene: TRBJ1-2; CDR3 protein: ASRDRVIGYGYT
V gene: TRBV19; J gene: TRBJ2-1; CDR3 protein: ASKEGVDGNEQF
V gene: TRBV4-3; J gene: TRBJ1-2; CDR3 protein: ASSQERGFAHGYT
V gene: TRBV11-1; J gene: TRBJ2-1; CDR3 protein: ASSPLRSYNEQF
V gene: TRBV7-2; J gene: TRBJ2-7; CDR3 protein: ASSLAPAYEQY
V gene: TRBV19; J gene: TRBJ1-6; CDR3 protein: ASSIGSDSVSSPLH
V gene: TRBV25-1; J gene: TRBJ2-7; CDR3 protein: ASSEYGTGSYEQY